The 13 T cell receptor beta chains presented below share a single source sample, sequenced in a study of CD8+CD57+ T cells in acquired aplastic anemia. Profiling of TCR beta VDJ combinations and CDR3 sequences used genomic DNA as template. TCRdb processed the reads anew with MiXCR; each CDR3 protein has one entry. In the table there are 160,000 or so distinct CDR3 sequences, more than 45% of which are singletons. Patients selected for sequencing had displayed CD8+CD57+ cell expansion by flow cytometry. Material for sequencing was sorted CD4+, CD8+, or CD8+CD57+ T cells (not recorded which) from PBMCs. The receptors were gathered from a human donor with aplastic anemia.

The gene calls are TRBV10-2 and TRBJ2-3; D is uncertain. The CDR3 has 15 amino acids. CDR1 is WSHSY, CDR2 SAAADI, per germline. The V end lost 2 bases, the J end lost 6 bases, and 15 bases lay between the germline ends. CDR3 loop: CASSEGSYGWDTQYF. CDR3 coding DNA: TGCGCCAGCAGTGAGGGATCTTACGGATGGGATACGCAGTATTTT.

The rearrangement uses TRBV20-1 and TRBJ2-7; 8 nucleotides align to TRBD2. V was clipped by 5 bases and J by 6 bases; unmatched bases: 6. This CDR3 has 12 amino acids. Germline V gene sequence: CDR1 DFQATT, CDR2 SNEGSKA (reference sequence). As DNA, the CDR3 is TGCAGTGCTCGCCTCGGGGGGGCCGAGCAGTACTTC. Protein product: CSARLGGAEQYF.

The CDR3 here is CASSIGTGTNTEAFF. CDR3 nucleotide sequence: TGTGCCAGTAGTATAGGGACGGGAACGAACACTGAAGCTTTCTTT. The chain joins TRBV19 to TRBJ1-1; D gene ambiguous. CDR1 and CDR2 from the germline V gene are LNHDA and SQIVND (reference sequence). This CDR3 contains 15 residues. V gave up 1 base and J gave up 1 base, with 10 bases separating them.

This clonotype was recorded at least ten times. V usage is TRBV6-6 and J usage is TRBJ2-7, with 10 bases aligning to TRBD2. V lost 0 bases to trimming and J lost 6 bases; unmatched junction nucleotides: 5. CDR3 length: 15 residues. Looked up from germline, CDR1 is MNHNY and CDR2 is SVGAGI (reference sequence). The CDR3 coding sequence is TGTGCCAGCAGTTACTCCGGGACTAGCGTTAGCGAGCAGTACTTC. Amino acids: CASSYSGTSVSEQYF.

This clonotype occurred many times. The gene calls are TRBV20-1 and TRBJ2-1, with 9 bases identical to TRBD2. The CDR3 covers 14 residues. Germline V gene sequence: CDR1 DFQATT, CDR2 SNEGSKA (reference sequence). Trimming at V came to 6 bases and at J to 10 bases, leaving 13 bases not matched to a gene. The DNA of the CDR3 is TGCAGTGCACCGCGGGGGGGATCATTAGGGGAGCAGTTCTTC. Amino acids: CSAPRGGSLGEQFF.

This clonotype was observed at least ten times. The CDR3: CASTLRGGSEAFF. The CDR3 nucleotides read TGTGCCAGCACCCTACGGGGGGGCTCAGAAGCTTTCTTT. V is TRBV12-3 or TRBV12-4 and J is TRBJ1-1; D might be TRBD1 (6 bases). The CDR3 consists of 13 residues. V lost 7 bases and J 8 bases, leaving 17 bases between the germline ends.

At least ten counts were recorded for this clonotype. The J gene is TRBJ1-4, the V gene TRBV7-9; 7 positions match TRBD1. CDR3 length: 14 amino acids. After removal of 5 bases from V and 5 bases from J, the junction contained 5 bases not matched to a gene. Germline lookup yields CDR1 SEHNR and CDR2 FQNEAQ (reference sequence). The chain's CDR3 is CASSPRGGNEKLFF. The CDR3 nucleotides read TGTGCCAGCAGCCCGAGAGGGGGCAATGAAAAACTGTTTTTT.

This chain links TRBV6-1 with TRBJ2-7, with D maybe TRBD1 (5 bases). V shed 6 bases and J shed 0 bases, with 18 bases lying between them. Germline V gives CDR1 MNHNS, CDR2 SASEGT. The CDR3 spans 16 residues. Here the CDR3 DNA reads TGTGCCAGCAGCAGTGCGAGGACATCCTTCTCCTACGAGCAGTACTTC. This translates into CASSSARTSFSYEQYF.

This clonotype has at least ten counts. The chain recombines TRBV5-1 with TRBJ2-5; D uncertain. The germline CDR1 and CDR2 sequences are SGHRS and YFSETQ. This CDR3 spans 14 amino acids. The germline V and J ends were trimmed by 4 bases and 9 bases, with 19 bases remaining between them. The CDR3 bases are TGCGCCAGCAGCCTAGACAATCTCAGCTCGGCCCAGTACTTC. This translates into CASSLDNLSSAQYF. The entire variable domain, with the rest obtained from reference TRBV5-1 and TRBJ2-5, is as follows: KAGVTQTPRYLIKTRGQQVTLSCSPISGHRSVSWYQQTPGQGLQFLFEYFSETQRNKGNFPGRFSGRQFSNSRSEMNVSTLELGDSALYLCASSLDNLSSAQYFGPGTRLLVL.

This rearrangement joins TRBV7-2 to TRBJ2-7; 9 nucleotides match TRBD2. Germline V CDR1 and CDR2: SGHTA, FQGNSA. This CDR3 contains 15 residues. The J segment lost 6 bases and the V segment lost 5 bases, leaving 11 bases of the junction unmatched. CDR3 residues: CASSTQGGGASEQYF. The CDR3 DNA follows: TGTGCCAGCAGCACCCAAGGCGGGGGGGCTAGCGAGCAGTACTTC.

The chain is built from TRBV2 and TRBJ2-3, with D unresolved. The germline V and J ends were trimmed by 5 bases and 3 bases, with 9 bases remaining between them. CDR1 and CDR2 (germline): SNHLY, FYNNEI. This CDR3 has 13 residues. The CDR3 loop reads CASSFSETDTQYF. In DNA form, the CDR3 reads TGTGCCAGCAGTTTCTCAGAAACAGATACGCAGTATTTT.

The rearrangement joins TRBV7-3 to TRBJ2-7, with a possible D match to TRBD2 (5 bases). The CDR3 length is 14 residues. The V end was cut by 2 bases, the J end by 5 bases, with 13 bases between. Germline-derived CDR1 and CDR2 are SGHTA and FQGTGA. CDR3 nucleotide sequence: TGTGCCAGCAGCTTACCCGACGAGGGAGACGAGCAGTACTTC. Protein: CASSLPDEGDEQYF.

The V and J genes are TRBV5-4 and TRBJ2-3; the D is unclear. Trimming stripped 2 bases from V and 3 bases from J, with 7 bases between. Germline CDR1 and CDR2: SGHNT and YYREEE (reference sequence). This CDR3 has 13 residues. In nucleotides, the CDR3 is TGTGCCAGCAGCTTCCGGCAGACAGATACGCAGTATTTT. Translation gives CASSFRQTDTQYF.